These 31 T cell receptor beta chains originate from one sample sequenced in a study of human T cells and chemical hapten exposure. TCRdb redid the calling of the RACE reads with MiXCR, one entry per CDR3 protein. Seen here are some 110,000 distinct CDR3 sequences, approximately 10% observed once, and the top ten hold 2% to 2.5%. Described time point: patch test 3, about 24 weeks after DPC sensitization. The treatment was: therapeutic diphenylcyclopropenone sensitization with weekly scalp DPC. This sample comprised whole blood, obtained in connection with sensitization to the hapten diphenylcyclopropenone (DPC). These receptors were obtained from a woman aged 45-60 years with alopecia areata. Some clones in this sample may be carry-over from other donors' samples.

There are a few counts of this clonotype. The chain carries TRBV29-1 and TRBJ2-3; 11 bases are a match to TRBD2. Germline CDR1 SQVTM, CDR2 ANQGSEA. Unmatched junction bases numbered 5, after V lost 3 bases and J lost 3 bases. This CDR3 is 15 amino acids long. The CDR3 spells CSVEPTSGRTDTQYF. The CDR3 coding sequence is TGCAGCGTTGAGCCCACTAGCGGGAGAACAGATACGCAGTATTTT.

This CDR3 is CASSLPTQDTEAFF. As DNA, the CDR3 is TGTGCCAGCAGTCTACCGACACAGGACACTGAAGCTTTCTTT. This chain joins TRBV28 and TRBJ1-1; D possibly corresponds to TRBD1 (5 bases). CDR1 and CDR2 from the germline V gene are MDHEN and SYDVKM. The CDR3 loop spans 14 amino acids. Trimming took off 5 bases at V and 3 bases at J, with 13 bases between the two ends.

This clonotype was seen only a few times. The gene calls are TRBV6-5 and TRBJ2-5, with 10 positions matching TRBD1. Germline V gene lookup returns CDR1 MNHEY and CDR2 SVGAGI. Unmatched junction bases numbered 5, after V lost 6 bases and J lost 4 bases. CDR3 length equals 14 residues. Here the CDR3 DNA reads TGTGCCAGCAGCCTCGGACAGGGGGGAGAGACCCAGTACTTC. This translates into CASSLGQGGETQYF.

The chain uses TRBV7-6 and TRBJ2-2; no reliable D call. V lost 5 bases and J 7 bases, leaving 8 bases between the germline ends. The CDR3 is 12 amino acids. Per the germline V gene, CDR1 is SGHVS and CDR2 is FNYEAQ. The CDR3, as DNA: TGTGCCAGCAGCGCTATGGGCGGGGAGCTGTTTTTT. Protein: CASSAMGGELFF.

The genes are TRBV12-3 or TRBV12-4 and TRBJ1-5; D might be TRBD1 (5 bases). This CDR3 is 16 amino acids long. Trimming took off 5 bases at V and 6 bases at J, with 20 bases between the two ends. The DNA of the CDR3 is TGTGCCAGCAGTCCCGCTGGGGGGGTTCGTGGTCAGCCCCAGCATTTT. This gives the protein CASSPAGGVRGQPQHF.

The J gene is TRBJ2-7, the V gene TRBV10-3; 8 bases are a match to TRBD1. This CDR3 spans 13 amino acids. Germline V gives CDR1 ENHRY, CDR2 SYGVKD. J lost 5 bases, V lost 11 bases, and 11 bases had no gene match. The CDR3 protein is CAAGETGVNEQYF. In DNA, the CDR3 is TGTGCCGCCGGAGAGACAGGGGTAAACGAGCAGTACTTC.

The chain recombines TRBV6-2 or TRBV6-3 with TRBJ1-1; D is possibly TRBD1 (5 bases). Germline V CDR1 and CDR2: MNHEY, SVGEGT. The CDR3 is 14 amino acids. The V and J ends lost 8 bases and 1 base respectively, with 14 bases between them. The DNA of the CDR3 is TGTGCCAGCCACTTACAGACAGCGAACACTGAAGCTTTCTTT. This gives the protein CASHLQTANTEAFF.

J is TRBJ2-1 and V is TRBV28; D is possibly TRBD1 or TRBD2 (5 bases each). The CDR3 length is 15 residues. Looked up from germline, CDR1 is MDHEN and CDR2 is SYDVKM. Trimming shortened V by 7 bases and J by 0 bases, and 13 bases separated the two germline ends. The CDR3 is CASTRGYSSYNEQFF. The CDR3 DNA sequence: TGTGCCAGCACCCGGGGCTACAGCTCCTACAATGAGCAGTTCTTC.

There are many counts of this clonotype. This chain links TRBV2 with TRBJ1-6, with D uncertain. The ends were cut back, 6 bases at V and 5 bases at J, with 5 bases in the middle. The germline V gene encodes CDR1 SNHLY and CDR2 FYNNEI. This CDR3 has 12 amino acids. Written as DNA, the CDR3 is TGTGCCAGCAGGGACCATAATTCACCCCTCCACTTT. Residues: CASRDHNSPLHF.

This clonotype was detected ten times or more. The gene calls are TRBV7-2 and TRBJ1-5, with unresolved D. Germline CDR1 SGHTA, CDR2 FQGNSA. The CDR3 has 12 amino acids. The ends were cut back, 5 bases at V and 6 bases at J, with 8 bases in the middle. Written as DNA, the CDR3 is TGTGCCAGCAGCACCGACACTCAGCCCCAGCATTTT. It specifies CASSTDTQPQHF. The full variable domain, with the rest looked up from reference TRBV7-2 and TRBJ1-5, is GAGVSQSPSNKVTEKGKDVELRCDPISGHTALYWYRQSLGQGLEFLIYFQGNSAPDKSGLPSDRFSAERTGGSVSTLTIQRTQQEDSAVYLCASSTDTQPQHFGDGTRLSIL.

The chain employs TRBV6-2 or TRBV6-3 and TRBJ1-5; no firm D call. The CDR3 contains 15 residues. V dropped 2 bases and J dropped 3 bases, with 11 bases sitting between them. Germline lookup yields CDR1 MNHEY and CDR2 SVGEGT. This CDR3 is CASSYLSPNNQPQHF. The CDR3 DNA follows: TGTGCCAGCAGTTACCTCAGCCCCAACAATCAGCCCCAGCATTTT.

This clonotype appeared a few times. The CDR3 coding sequence is TGTGCCAGCAGCTTGGAGGGGAGAGAAGATACGCAGTATTTT. Protein: CASSLEGREDTQYF. The genes are TRBV5-6 and TRBJ2-3, with D perhaps given as TRBD1 or TRBD2 (5 bases each). The CDR3 sequence is 14 residues long. V lost 0 bases, J lost 5 bases, and 10 bases lay in between. Germline-derived CDR1 and CDR2 are SGHDT and YYEEEE.

The sample holds many counts of this clonotype. V is TRBV7-2 and J is TRBJ2-3, with D possibly matching TRBD2 (6 bases). Trimming cost V 3 bases and J 6 bases, with 19 bases left between them. The CDR3 extends over 16 amino acids. Germline V gene lookup returns CDR1 SGHTA and CDR2 FQGNSA. Here the CDR3 reads CASSFDSGSAGDTQYF. For the CDR3, the DNA is TGTGCCAGCAGCTTTGATTCCGGGAGTGCGGGGGATACGCAGTATTTT.

The rearrangement joins TRBV15 to TRBJ1-3; the D gene is possibly TRBD1 (5 bases). Looked up from germline, CDR1 is LNHNV and CDR2 is YYDKDF (reference sequence). The V gene lost 1 base and the J gene lost 0 bases, with 7 bases spanning the gap. The CDR3 runs 15 residues. CDR3 sequence reads: CATSRGQNSGNTIYF. DNA of the CDR3: TGTGCCACCAGCAGAGGACAGAACTCTGGAAACACCATATATTTT.

This clonotype appeared many times. The rearrangement uses TRBV4-2 and TRBJ2-7, with 9 bases aligning to TRBD2. CDR1 is LGHNA and CDR2 is YNFKEQ in the germline V gene. The CDR3 runs to 15 residues. After removal of 5 bases from V and 4 bases from J, the junction contained 9 bases not matched to a gene. The CDR3 is CASSSSAGGQYEQYF. The DNA of the CDR3 is TGTGCCAGCAGCTCCTCGGCGGGGGGGCAGTACGAGCAGTACTTC.

This clonotype was picked up many times. This CDR3 is CASKDRGRTQYF. CDR3 sequence (DNA): TGTGCCAGCAAGGACAGGGGGAGGACGCAGTATTTT. The V call is TRBV2, the J call TRBJ2-3; 10 positions match TRBD1. The germline V gene encodes CDR1 SNHLY and CDR2 FYNNEI. The CDR3 contains 12 residues. With 7 bases clipped from V and 9 bases from J, the junction kept 4 bases outside the gene matches.

The gene calls are TRBV20-1 and TRBJ2-3; 14 bases are shared with TRBD2. Germline values: CDR1 DFQATT, CDR2 SNEGSKA (reference sequence). With V trimmed by 5 bases and J by 0 bases, 7 bases remained unmatched. This CDR3 has 17 residues. The CDR3 region is CSADGLAGGHSTDTQYF. CDR3 nucleotides: TGCAGTGCTGACGGACTAGCGGGGGGCCATAGCACAGATACGCAGTATTTT.

This clonotype has just a few counts. This chain joins TRBV28 and TRBJ2-3, with 11 positions matching TRBD2. Germline V gives CDR1 MDHEN, CDR2 SYDVKM. Losses at the gene ends were 3 bases for V and 1 base for J; bases not matched to a gene: 3. The CDR3 is 16 residues long. CDR3 nucleotides: TGTGCCAGCAGTTTTCAGGGACTAGCGGGCACAGATACGCAGTATTTT. It codes for CASSFQGLAGTDTQYF.

The V and J genes are TRBV24-1 and TRBJ1-5; D ambiguous. Trimming shortened V by 3 bases and J by 1 base, and 12 bases separated the two germline ends. The germline CDR1 and CDR2 sequences are KGHDR and SFDVKD. The CDR3 has 16 amino acids. In DNA, the CDR3 is TGTGCCACCAGTGATCAACGACGGGCGAGCAATCAGCCCCAGCATTTT. Translation gives CATSDQRRASNQPQHF.

The V and J genes are TRBV10-3 and TRBJ2-7; 7 bases match TRBD2. V was clipped by 10 bases and J by 5 bases; unmatched bases: 8. CDR1 is ENHRY and CDR2 is SYGVKD in the germline V gene. The CDR3 contains 12 residues. The CDR3: CATGDYQHEQYF. CDR3 bases: TGTGCCACCGGGGACTACCAACACGAGCAGTACTTC.

With regard to this clonotype: A much larger clone differs from this one at a single base, so this may be a read error. The V gene is TRBV19, the J gene TRBJ2-2, with D tentatively TRBD1 (5 bases). Germline V gene sequence: CDR1 LNHDA, CDR2 SQIVND (reference sequence). This CDR3 comprises 15 residues. The CDR3 DNA follows: TGTGCCGGTAGTGACAGTACAAGGAGCACCGGGGAGCTGTTTTTT. Its translation is CAGSDSTRSTGELFF. Full variable domain (remainder filled in from reference TRBV19 and TRBJ2-2): DGGITQSPKYLFRKEGQNVTLSCEQNLNHDAMYWYRQDPGQGLRLIYYSQIVNDFQKGDIAEGYSVSREKKESFPLTVTSAQKNPTAFYLCAGSDSTRSTGELFFGEGSRLTVL.

The rearrangement links TRBV24-1 to TRBJ2-2, with 9 bases that match TRBD1. This CDR3 comprises 18 residues. Trimming at V came to 3 bases and at J to 0 bases, leaving 7 bases not matched to a gene. Germline values: CDR1 KGHDR, CDR2 SFDVKD. The CDR3 nucleotides read TGTGCCACCAGTGATCAACCGGGACAGGGTGCGAACACCGGGGAGCTGTTTTTT. Its translation is CATSDQPGQGANTGELFF.

This clonotype has a count of ten or more. This chain joins TRBV12-3 or TRBV12-4 and TRBJ1-1, with D perhaps matching TRBD1 (5 bases). The V and J ends lost 5 bases and 1 base respectively, with 11 bases between them. This CDR3 comprises 14 residues. Here the CDR3 reads CASSLETGNTEAFF. The DNA for the CDR3 is TGTGCCAGCAGTCTAGAAACAGGGAACACTGAAGCTTTCTTT.

This clonotype was detected many times. The gene calls are TRBV20-1 and TRBJ2-7; 9 bases are a match to TRBD1. The junction had 5 bases not matched to a gene; V was cut back by 6 bases and J by 5 bases. CDR1 and CDR2 (germline): DFQATT, SNEGSKA (reference sequence). This CDR3 contains 12 residues. CDR3 coding DNA: TGCAGTGCGAAACAGGGGGCCCACGAGCAGTACTTC. The encoded protein is CSAKQGAHEQYF.

Only a few counts were recorded for this clonotype. The V gene is TRBV6-2 or TRBV6-3, the J gene TRBJ1-1; TRBD1 agrees at 10 bases. Losses at the gene ends were 1 base for V and 5 bases for J; bases not matched to a gene: 4. Germline loops: CDR1 MNHEY, CDR2 SVGEGT. The CDR3 has 15 residues. CDR3 region: CASSYLRQGATEAFF. For the CDR3, the DNA is TGTGCCAGCAGTTACTTAAGACAGGGGGCGACTGAAGCTTTCTTT.

CDR3 sequence reads: CASLRGTNEKLFF. CDR3 sequence (DNA): TGTGCCAGCTTGAGGGGGACTAATGAAAAACTGTTTTTT. The V and J genes are TRBV2 and TRBJ1-4; tentative D call: TRBD1 (6 bases). This CDR3 spans 13 amino acids. The V gene's germline CDR1 is SNHLY and CDR2 FYNNEI. The germline V and J ends were trimmed by 8 bases and 2 bases, with 9 bases remaining between them.

This clonotype has just a few counts. This chain connects TRBV20-1 to TRBJ1-1, with unresolved D. The ends were cut back, 2 bases at V and 5 bases at J, with 12 bases in the middle. The CDR3 length is 13 residues. The germline V gene encodes CDR1 DFQATT and CDR2 SNEGSKA (reference sequence). The CDR3 sequence: CSARLHTGTEAFF. The CDR3 nucleotides are TGCAGTGCTAGACTACATACCGGGACTGAAGCTTTCTTT.

This clonotype turned up a few times. The rearrangement uses TRBV12-3 or TRBV12-4 and TRBJ1-1, with D tentatively TRBD1 (5 bases). The ends were cut back, 0 bases at V and 0 bases at J, with 17 bases in the middle. The CDR3 loop spans 18 amino acids. The CDR3 bases are TGTGCCAGCAGTTTAGCCCGTAGGGGTCTTTTAATGAACACTGAAGCTTTCTTT. This sequence encodes CASSLARRGLLMNTEAFF.

The sample holds a few counts of this clonotype. This rearrangement joins TRBV7-2 to TRBJ1-2, with D possibly matching TRBD1 (5 bases). V was cut by 5 bases and J by 4 bases, with 11 bases left in between. Germline V gene sequence: CDR1 SGHTA, CDR2 FQGNSA. The CDR3 extends over 13 amino acids. The CDR3 DNA is TGTGCCAGCAGCGACTCCGGGACCTATGGCTACACCTTC. Translation gives CASSDSGTYGYTF.

The V call is TRBV20-1, the J call TRBJ1-6; D remains ambiguous. The CDR3 spans 18 residues. V dropped 0 bases and J dropped 1 base, with 16 bases sitting between them. CDR1 is DFQATT, CDR2 SNEGSKA, per germline (reference sequence). The CDR3 protein is CSARDGQDGSSYNSPLHF. CDR3 DNA sequence: TGCAGTGCTAGAGATGGTCAGGACGGTAGTTCCTATAATTCACCCCTCCACTTT.

This chain uses TRBV5-6 with TRBJ1-6, with D possibly TRBD1 on 6 matching bases. Germline V gives CDR1 SGHDT, CDR2 YYEEEE. CDR3 length: 16 residues. The V end lost 4 bases, the J end lost 0 bases, and 11 bases lay between the germline ends. CDR3 protein: CASSPGAASYNSPLHF. CDR3 bases: TGTGCCAGCAGCCCAGGGGCCGCCTCCTATAATTCACCCCTCCACTTT.